A selection of T cell receptor beta chains follows, all from one sample in a study of T cell responses to AZD1222 COVID-19 vaccine. This table comes from immunoSEQ multiplex PCR, and its TCRdb copy is limited to in-frame clones, with some not included. The sample records about 130,000 clones, about 90% being singletons. Sequenced material: peripheral blood, taken on day 0 of AZD1222 vaccination. All receptors derive from an adult in good health. Each CDR3 is given with its conserved first and last residue. Each record gives: V gene, clone size, D gene, J gene, CDR3 protein, CDR3 DNA. A D gene is named only where the DNA matches it firmly. Some rows mark clone size as missing; the rest say once, few, many or name a class of expanded clone.

>TRBV7-6|-|-|TRBJ1-3
CASSLYGPNSFYSGNTIYF
TGTGCCAGCAGCTTATATGGTCCGAACAGCTTTTACTCTGGAAACACCATATATTTT
>TRBV29-1|-|TRBD2|TRBJ2-3
CSATSGGATDTQYF
TGCAGCGCCACTAGCGGGGGGGCCACAGATACGCAGTATTTT
>TRBV7-2|once|TRBD1|TRBJ1-3
CASSLGQVADTIYF
TGTGCCAGCAGCTTGGGACAGGTCGCTGACACCATATATTTT
>TRBV10-3|few|-|TRBJ2-5
CAITIQGVQYF
TGTGCCATCACTATACAGGGTGTCCAGTACTTC
>TRBV29-1|-|TRBD2|TRBJ2-7
CSVVKTSGSYEQYF
TGCAGCGTTGTGAAGACTAGCGGGAGCTACGAGCAGTACTTC
>TRBV6-4|-|TRBD2|TRBJ2-1
CASSLAGADNEQFF
TGTGCCAGCAGTTTAGCGGGGGCAGACAATGAGCAGTTCTTC
>TRBV19|-|TRBD1|TRBJ1-5
CASSIWQGGNQPQHF
TGTGCCAGTAGTATTTGGCAGGGGGGCAATCAGCCCCAGCATTTT
>TRBV6-5|-|TRBD1|TRBJ1-5
CASGGGAESQPQHF
TGTGCCAGCGGAGGGGGCGCGGAGAGTCAGCCCCAGCATTTT
>TRBV5-1|-|TRBD1|TRBJ1-4
CASSFTGDEKLFF
TGCGCCAGCAGCTTCACAGGGGATGAAAAACTGTTTTTT
>TRBV5-4|-|TRBD2|TRBJ2-6
CASSSPGREANVLTF
TGTGCCAGCAGCTCCCCCGGGAGGGAGGCCAACGTCCTGACTTTC
>TRBV7-8|once|-|TRBJ1-5
CASSRGPDQPQHF
TGTGCCAGCAGCCGAGGCCCGGATCAGCCCCAGCATTTT
>TRBV19|-|TRBD1|TRBJ2-7
CASSIGQGRSYEQYF
TGTGCCAGTAGTATCGGACAGGGGAGGTCCTACGAGCAGTACTTC
>TRBV19|-|-|TRBJ1-2
CASSRAGEGGYGYTF
TGTGCCAGTAGTCGTGCAGGGGAGGGCGGCTATGGCTACACCTTC
>TRBV18|-|-|TRBJ1-1
CASSRDLARNTEAFF
TGTGCCAGCTCACGGGACCTGGCACGGAACACTGAAGCTTTCTTT
>TRBV6-2/TRBV6-3|once|TRBD2|TRBJ2-1
CASSPWRGGTSEQFF
TGTGCCAGCAGTCCGTGGCGGGGGGGCACTTCTGAGCAGTTCTTC
>TRBV12-2|-|-|TRBJ2-5
CASRLISPLRDRVKETQYF
TGTGCAAGTCGCTTAATTTCCCCCCTCCGGGACAGGGTTAAAGAGACCCAGTACTTC
>TRBV2|-|-|TRBJ2-2
CASTGLQGTGELFF
TGTGCCAGCACCGGTCTACAGGGCACCGGGGAGCTGTTTTTT
>TRBV7-2|-|-|TRBJ1-3
CASSLLRGAGNTIYF
TGTGCCAGCAGCTTACTAAGGGGAGCTGGAAACACCATATATTTT
>TRBV6-1|-|TRBD1|TRBJ1-6
CASSEFPGTESPLHF
TGTGCCAGCAGTGAATTTCCCGGGACAGAATCACCCCTCCACTTT
>TRBV4-1|-|TRBD2|TRBJ2-1
CASSDLSSGSYNEQFF
TGCGCCAGCAGCGATCTAAGTAGCGGGTCCTACAATGAGCAGTTCTTC
>TRBV4-3|-|TRBD1|TRBJ2-7
CASSQADRGNYEQYF
TGCGCCAGCAGCCAGGCCGACAGGGGGAACTACGAGCAGTACTTC
>TRBV6-5|-|-|TRBJ1-2
CATKRAGLNYGYTF
TGTGCCACAAAGCGAGCGGGGCTTAACTATGGCTACACCTTC
>TRBV10-2|-|-|TRBJ2-7
CASSPSRTYEQYF
TGCGCCAGCAGTCCTTCCAGGACCTACGAGCAGTACTTC
>TRBV7-9|-|-|TRBJ2-3
CASSFSGRDTQYF
TGTGCCAGCAGCTTCTCGGGGCGGGATACGCAGTATTTT
>TRBV19|-|-|TRBJ1-2
CASSIVTPSTNYGYTF
TGTGCCAGTAGTATCGTCACACCGAGCACCAACTATGGCTACACCTTC
>TRBV5-1|-|TRBD1|TRBJ2-5
CASSDDRGQETQYF
TGCGCCAGCAGCGACGACAGGGGTCAAGAGACCCAGTACTTC
>TRBV10-2|-|TRBD1|TRBJ1-1
CASSESRQGGSEAFF
TGCGCCAGCAGTGAGTCGAGACAGGGAGGGTCTGAAGCTTTCTTT
>TRBV24-1|-|-|TRBJ1-2
CATSAETSGQWDGYTF
TGTGCCACCAGTGCCGAAACTTCAGGGCAGTGGGATGGCTACACCTTC
>TRBV6-5|-|-|TRBJ1-2
CASSPNPGQSPPNF
TGTGCCAGCAGCCCGAATCCCGGACAGTCTCCCCCAAACTTC
>TRBV6-2/TRBV6-3|-|TRBD2|TRBJ2-5
CASSYRSGGGETQYF
TGTGCCAGCAGTTACCGGAGCGGGGGAGGAGAGACCCAGTACTTC
>TRBV19|once|-|TRBJ2-3
CASQPPGLGADTQYF
TGTGCCAGCCAACCGCCGGGCCTGGGGGCAGATACGCAGTATTTT
>TRBV18|once|TRBD2|TRBJ2-1
CATPVLSGGHDNEQFF
TGTGCCACCCCCGTCCTTAGCGGGGGGCATGACAATGAGCAGTTCTTC
>TRBV10-1|-|TRBD1|TRBJ2-2
CASNAGTASNTGELFF
TGCGCCAGCAATGCCGGGACAGCTTCGAACACCGGGGAGCTGTTTTTT
>TRBV4-3|-|-|TRBJ1-1
CASSEGGGTEAFF
TGCGCCAGCAGCGAAGGAGGGGGGACTGAAGCTTTCTTT
>TRBV29-1|few|-|TRBJ1-2
CSVERGDLNGYTF
TGCAGCGTTGAAAGGGGGGACCTTAATGGCTACACCTTC
>TRBV2|-|TRBD1|TRBJ2-2
CASSEGTGGIPGELFF
TGTGCCAGCAGTGAAGGGACAGGGGGTATACCCGGGGAGCTGTTTTTT
>TRBV7-9|-|-|TRBJ2-7
CASSLAGNYEQYF
TGTGCCAGCAGCTTAGCCGGGAACTACGAGCAGTACTTC
>TRBV24-1|-|-|TRBJ2-5
CATSGPVGETQYF
TGTGCCACCAGCGGGCCAGTAGGGGAGACCCAGTACTTC
>TRBV19|-|-|TRBJ1-5
CASNPNRAVQPQHF
TGTGCCAGTAATCCGAACAGGGCGGTACAGCCCCAGCATTTT
>TRBV5-1|-|-|TRBJ2-3
CASSLYSGSTDTQYF
TGCGCCAGCAGCCTTTATAGCGGTAGCACAGATACGCAGTATTTT
>TRBV9|-|-|TRBJ1-2
CASSVGVSRITDLLNYGYTF
TGTGCCAGCAGCGTAGGAGTGTCGAGAATCACAGATCTACTTAACTATGGCTACACCTTC
>TRBV4-2|-|-|TRBJ2-1
CASSQPLPGVNEQFF
TGTGCCAGCAGCCAACCATTACCGGGAGTCAATGAGCAGTTCTTC
>TRBV7-2|-|-|TRBJ2-3
CASSLAPTDTQYF
TGTGCCAGCAGCTTAGCCCCCACAGATACGCAGTATTTT
>TRBV27|-|TRBD1|TRBJ1-2
CASSLFGDRGHPTVVYGYTF
TGTGCCAGCAGTTTATTTGGGGACAGGGGCCACCCGACCGTGGTCTATGGCTACACCTTC
>TRBV18|-|-|TRBJ1-5
CASCDRSNQPQHF
TGTGCCAGCTGCGACAGAAGCAATCAGCCCCAGCATTTT
>TRBV7-2|-|TRBD2|TRBJ2-5
CASSLARGGLGTQYF
TGTGCCAGCAGCTTAGCTCGGGGGGGCCTGGGGACCCAGTACTTC